Listed here are 19 T cell receptor beta chains from one sample, sequenced in a study of cytomegalovirus exposure and HLA in healthy donors. Use of 60 Vbeta and 13 Jbeta primers characterized the PCR. Sequencing was performed with immunoSEQ multiplex PCR; in TCRdb, only in-frame clones are kept and a portion is missing. The sample lists some 150,000 clones, 80% occurring once. The sample consisted of PBMCs. These receptors originate from a man over 45 in good health and CMV-seronegative.

This rearrangement joins TRBV6-6 to TRBJ1-6; 9 nucleotides align to TRBD1. CDR3 size: 13 residues. The germline V gene has CDR1 MNHNY and CDR2 SVGAGI (reference sequence). With V trimmed by 7 bases and J by 14 bases, 9 bases remained unmatched. The chain's CDR3 is CASTRDRESALHF. As DNA, the CDR3 is TGTGCCAGCACGCGGGACAGGGAATCAGCCCTCCACTTT.

The V gene is TRBV2, the J gene TRBJ2-7; possible D gene TRBD2, 7 bases. Per the germline V gene, CDR1 is SNHLY and CDR2 is FYNNEI. The length of the CDR3 is 14 residues. V was clipped by 6 bases and J by 5 bases, with 17 bases between them. The CDR3 spells CASRRTSGGDEQYF. CDR3 coding DNA: TGTGCCAGCAGGAGGACGTCGGGGGGCGACGAGCAGTACTTC.

The J gene is TRBJ1-1, the V gene TRBV6-6, with D unclear. Trimming stripped 4 bases from V and 0 bases from J, with 6 bases between. This CDR3 spans 13 amino acids. The germline V gene has CDR1 MNHNY and CDR2 SVGAGI (reference sequence). The CDR3 protein is CASSFNLNTEAFF. The CDR3 nucleotides read TGTGCCAGCAGTTTCAATCTGAACACTGAAGCTTTCTTT.

The rearrangement uses TRBV2 and TRBJ1-2, with D uncertain. The germline CDR1 and CDR2 sequences are SNHLY and FYNNEI. V dropped 8 bases and J dropped 0 bases, with 10 bases sitting between them. This CDR3 contains 13 residues. The CDR3 loop reads CASRETANYGYTF. CDR3 DNA sequence: TGTGCCAGCCGGGAGACGGCTAACTATGGCTACACCTTC.

The sample holds one count of this clone. The chain's CDR3 is CASSVLAGREQYF. Here the CDR3 DNA reads TGTGCCAGCAGTGTACTAGCGGGGCGGGAGCAGTACTTC. The J gene is TRBJ2-7, the V gene TRBV6-1, with 10 bases fitting TRBD2. This CDR3 has 13 residues. The trim removed 4 bases at V and 7 bases at J, leaving 4 bases unmatched. Germline CDR1 MNHNS, CDR2 SASEGT.

The V gene is TRBV2, the J gene TRBJ2-1, with D possibly being TRBD1 (6 bases). The CDR3 runs to 15 residues. CDR1 is SNHLY and CDR2 is FYNNEI in the germline V gene. V was shortened by 6 bases and J by 2 bases, with 14 bases between the two germline ends. DNA for the CDR3: TGTGCCAGCAGCCAGGGCAGGGGCCCCTACAATGAGCAGTTCTTC. Amino acid sequence: CASSQGRGPYNEQFF.

The rearrangement links TRBV4-2 to TRBJ1-4; D is unclear. The CDR3 covers 15 residues. V was trimmed by 4 bases and J by 8 bases, leaving 17 bases between them. The germline CDR1 and CDR2 sequences are LGHNA and YNFKEQ. DNA of the CDR3: TGTGCCAGCAGCCCCGAAGTGGCATACACGGAAAAACTGTTTTTT. It specifies CASSPEVAYTEKLFF.

This chain uses TRBV6-5 with TRBJ1-5; TRBD1 agrees at 7 bases. V trimming: 6 bases; J trimming: 7 bases; junction bases outside the gene matches: 9. In germline, CDR1 is MNHEY, CDR2 SVGAGI. The CDR3 consists of 14 residues. The CDR3 reads CASSRSNRGQPQHF. CDR3 sequence (DNA): TGTGCCAGCAGCAGAAGTAACAGGGGACAGCCCCAGCATTTT.

This chain joins TRBV29-1 and TRBJ2-1; 12 bases map to TRBD1. The CDR3 contains 14 residues. Germline V gene data show CDR1 as SQVTM and CDR2 as ANQGSEA. After removal of 4 bases from V and 6 bases from J, the junction contained 4 bases not matched to a gene. CDR3 in amino acids: CSVASGQGANEQFF. As DNA, the CDR3 is TGCAGCGTTGCTTCGGGACAGGGGGCCAATGAGCAGTTCTTC.

The chain employs TRBV19 and TRBJ2-7; 9 bases line up with TRBD1. The CDR3 length is 14 residues. Per the germline V gene, CDR1 is LNHDA and CDR2 is SQIVND (reference sequence). J gave up 5 bases and V 3 bases, and 5 bases lay outside the gene matches. CDR3: CASSIRDRAHEQYF. Here the CDR3 DNA reads TGTGCCAGTAGTATCAGGGACAGGGCCCACGAGCAGTACTTC.

The rearrangement links TRBV10-2 to TRBJ2-7; weak D call: TRBD1 (5 bases). Deletions cut 10 bases from V and 3 bases from J, with 19 bases between. CDR1 is WSHSY and CDR2 is SAAADI in the germline V gene. The CDR3 has 14 residues. The CDR3 reads CATQLDSLGYEQYF. CDR3 coding DNA: TGCGCCACACAATTAGACAGTTTGGGCTACGAGCAGTACTTC.

J is TRBJ2-1 and V is TRBV27, with 11 bases aligning to TRBD2. The CDR3 contains 16 residues. J lost 4 bases, V lost 5 bases, and 7 bases had no gene match. Per germline, CDR1 MNHEY and CDR2 SMNVEV (reference sequence). As DNA, the CDR3 is TGTGCCAGCAGTCCCGGTTCTAGCGGGAGGTACAATGAGCAGTTCTTC. This translates into CASSPGSSGRYNEQFF.

The V and J genes are TRBV28 and TRBJ1-2; D is unclear. CDR1 MDHEN and CDR2 SYDVKM come from the germline V gene. The CDR3 has 12 residues. The ends were cut back, 5 bases at V and 0 bases at J, with 4 bases in the middle. The CDR3 bases are TGTGCCAGCAGTCCTTCTAACTATGGCTACACCTTC. Amino acids: CASSPSNYGYTF.

The chain combines TRBV5-4 with TRBJ2-5; TRBD2 matches at 7 bases. Germline CDR1 SGHNT, CDR2 YYREEE (reference sequence). The CDR3 is 14 amino acids. With 4 bases clipped from V and 1 base from J, the junction kept 4 bases outside the gene matches. The CDR3 spells CASSGWEGQETQYF. The CDR3, as DNA: TGTGCCAGCAGCGGCTGGGAGGGCCAAGAGACCCAGTACTTC.

V is TRBV5-1 and J is TRBJ2-1, with D perhaps matching TRBD2 (6 bases). Germline values: CDR1 SGHRS, CDR2 YFSETQ. This CDR3 is built from 15 residues. V shed 3 bases and J shed 3 bases, with 13 bases lying between them. The DNA of the CDR3 is TGCGCCAGCAGCTCCCGGGACTTGAACTACAATGAGCAGTTCTTC. Amino acid sequence: CASSSRDLNYNEQFF.

The gene calls are TRBV5-4 and TRBJ1-2; TRBD1 matches at 8 bases. Germline assignment: CDR1 SGHNT and CDR2 YYREEE (reference sequence). The CDR3 extends over 14 amino acids. V trimming: 4 bases; J trimming: 7 bases; junction bases outside the gene matches: 9. The CDR3 spells CASSVDRAPSGYTF. CDR3 nucleotides: TGTGCCAGCAGCGTGGACAGGGCTCCTTCTGGCTACACCTTC.

V is TRBV7-8 and J is TRBJ2-1; tentative D call: TRBD1 (6 bases). The germline CDR1 and CDR2 sequences are SGHVS and FQNEAQ. Trimming pared 1 base from V and 6 bases from J, leaving 13 bases between. CDR3 length: 15 residues. CDR3 amino acids: CASSLGAGTLNEQFF. The DNA of the CDR3 is TGTGCCAGCAGCTTAGGAGCAGGGACACTCAATGAGCAGTTCTTC.

The rearrangement uses TRBV28 and TRBJ1-1; tentatively, D is TRBD1 (6 bases). The germline V gene encodes CDR1 MDHEN and CDR2 SYDVKM. The CDR3 loop spans 16 amino acids. V was pared by 5 bases and J by 1 base, with 17 bases between. The CDR3 protein is CASSPEWGQQNTEAFF. The CDR3 nucleotides are TGTGCCAGCAGTCCCGAGTGGGGACAACAGAACACTGAAGCTTTCTTT.

The V call is TRBV2, the J call TRBJ1-2, with 9 bases aligning to TRBD1. This CDR3 comprises 15 residues. J gave up 4 bases and V 7 bases, and 10 bases lay outside the gene matches. CDR1 and CDR2 from the germline V gene are SNHLY and FYNNEI. CDR3 DNA: TGTGCCAGCAACCAGGACAGGGGTTCGGGCTATGGCTACACCTTC. Translating it yields CASNQDRGSGYGYTF.